Listed below are T cell receptor beta chains from one sample, sequenced in a study of B cell selection in AIRE deficiency. Produced via immunoSEQ multiplex PCR; TCRdb's table is partial and in-frame only. Of tens of thousands of clones in the sample, roughly 98% were seen once. The sequenced sample consisted of conventional CD4+ T cells sorted from PBMCs. These receptor sequences come from a human donor with AIRE deficiency. Each CDR3 is given with its conserved first and last residue. Each record gives: V gene, CDR3 length, D gene, J gene, clone size, CDR3 DNA, CDR3 protein. A D gene is named only where the DNA matches it firmly. Clone sizes are given selectively: once, few, many, or a class where the clone is expanded.

v_gene: TRBV19
len: 13
d_gene: TRBD2
j_gene: TRBJ2-2
abundance: .
CDR3nt: TGTGCCAGCACCATAGCGGGTGGCGGGGAGCTGTTTTTT
CDR3aa: CASTIAGGGELFF

v_gene: TRBV19
len: 14
d_gene: TRBD1
j_gene: TRBJ1-5
abundance: .
CDR3nt: TGTGCCAGCCGGACAGGGATTAGCAATCAGCCCCAGCATTTT
CDR3aa: CASRTGISNQPQHF

v_gene: TRBV12-5
len: 18
d_gene: TRBD2
j_gene: TRBJ2-3
abundance: .
CDR3nt: TGTGCTAGTGGTTTGGTATTAGGCCCAGCGGGAGCGGTAGATACGCAGTATTTT
CDR3aa: CASGLVLGPAGAVDTQYF

v_gene: TRBV5-6
len: 14
d_gene: .
j_gene: TRBJ2-5
abundance: .
CDR3nt: TGTGCCAGCAGCTTGCCGGGGGCGGGGGAGACCCAGTACTTC
CDR3aa: CASSLPGAGETQYF

v_gene: TRBV19
len: 15
d_gene: TRBD2
j_gene: TRBJ2-7
abundance: .
CDR3nt: TGTGCCAGTAGTGGGACTAGCGGGAGCTCCTACGAGCAGTACTTC
CDR3aa: CASSGTSGSSYEQYF

v_gene: TRBV28
len: 14
d_gene: .
j_gene: TRBJ1-6
abundance: .
CDR3nt: TGTGCCAGCAGATTGGGCCAGGGAAGGACACCCCTCCACTTT
CDR3aa: CASRLGQGRTPLHF

v_gene: TRBV7-6
len: 16
d_gene: TRBD2
j_gene: TRBJ2-1
abundance: .
CDR3nt: TGTGCCAGCAGCTGGGGGGGGGACTCCTTCTACAATGAGCAGTTCTTC
CDR3aa: CASSWGGDSFYNEQFF

v_gene: TRBV11-3
len: 18
d_gene: TRBD1
j_gene: TRBJ2-2
abundance: .
CDR3nt: TGTGCCAGCAGCTTATCGGTAGTAGGGACAGCGAACACCGGGGAGCTGTTTTTT
CDR3aa: CASSLSVVGTANTGELFF

v_gene: TRBV15
len: 14
d_gene: .
j_gene: TRBJ2-1
abundance: .
CDR3nt: TGTGCCACCAGCAGAGATACCATAGCGCTTGAGCAGTTCTTC
CDR3aa: CATSRDTIALEQFF

v_gene: TRBV6-5
len: 14
d_gene: .
j_gene: TRBJ2-1
abundance: .
CDR3nt: TGTGCCAGCAGTTACTCGGAGGCAGAGAATGAGCAGTTCTTC
CDR3aa: CASSYSEAENEQFF

v_gene: TRBV6-6
len: 16
d_gene: .
j_gene: TRBJ2-2
abundance: .
CDR3nt: TGTGCCAGCACCCTTGGTGCCAGGCGGAGCACCGGGGAGCTGTTTTTT
CDR3aa: CASTLGARRSTGELFF

v_gene: TRBV25-1
len: 16
d_gene: .
j_gene: TRBJ1-1
abundance: .
CDR3nt: TGTGCCAGCAGTGGCCTCACAGGGACTCCGAACACTGAAGCTTTCTTT
CDR3aa: CASSGLTGTPNTEAFF

v_gene: TRBV7-3
len: 14
d_gene: .
j_gene: TRBJ1-1
abundance: .
CDR3nt: TGTGCCAGCAGCTTAACTGGGACTAACACTGAAGCTTTCTTT
CDR3aa: CASSLTGTNTEAFF

v_gene: TRBV6-6
len: 15
d_gene: TRBD2
j_gene: TRBJ2-7
abundance: .
CDR3nt: TGTGCCAGCAGTTACCCTAGCGGGAGCGCTCGGGAGCAGTACTTC
CDR3aa: CASSYPSGSAREQYF

v_gene: TRBV10-3
len: 11
d_gene: .
j_gene: TRBJ2-7
abundance: .
CDR3nt: TGTGCCATCAGTGAATTTGAGGAGCAGTACTTC
CDR3aa: CAISEFEEQYF

v_gene: TRBV19
len: 17
d_gene: TRBD2
j_gene: TRBJ2-2
abundance: .
CDR3nt: TGTGCCAGTGGGGGGGAAAGGGACTACTATTTCACCGGGGAGCTGTTTTTT
CDR3aa: CASGGERDYYFTGELFF

v_gene: TRBV13
len: 14
d_gene: .
j_gene: TRBJ1-2
abundance: .
CDR3nt: TGTGCCAGCAGCTTAACAGGAACTAACTATGGCTACACCTTC
CDR3aa: CASSLTGTNYGYTF

v_gene: TRBV7-3
len: 13
d_gene: .
j_gene: TRBJ2-7
abundance: few
CDR3nt: TGTGCCAGCAGCGGGGAGACAGGAAACGAGCAGTACTTC
CDR3aa: CASSGETGNEQYF

v_gene: TRBV14
len: 15
d_gene: .
j_gene: TRBJ1-2
abundance: .
CDR3nt: TGTGCCAGCAGCCTTACAGTGGTACACCGGGAGGGCTACACCTTC
CDR3aa: CASSLTVVHREGYTF

v_gene: TRBV5-1
len: 15
d_gene: .
j_gene: TRBJ2-5
abundance: .
CDR3nt: TGCGCCAGCAGCTTCCTTGGCGGCCGTCAAGAGACCCAGTACTTC
CDR3aa: CASSFLGGRQETQYF

v_gene: TRBV5-4
len: 14
d_gene: .
j_gene: TRBJ2-1
abundance: .
CDR3nt: TGTGCCAGCAGCGCCAGACGGGGAGGCAATGAGCAGTTCTTC
CDR3aa: CASSARRGGNEQFF

v_gene: TRBV28
len: 15
d_gene: TRBD1
j_gene: TRBJ1-4
abundance: .
CDR3nt: TGTGCCGCCGGGACAGGGGGTGTTACTAATGAAAAACTGTTTTTT
CDR3aa: CAAGTGGVTNEKLFF

v_gene: TRBV5-4
len: 15
d_gene: .
j_gene: TRBJ2-3
abundance: .
CDR3nt: TGTGCCAGCAGCCCCGGCGGGGCTAGCACAGATACGCAGTATTTT
CDR3aa: CASSPGGASTDTQYF

v_gene: TRBV10-2
len: 17
d_gene: TRBD1
j_gene: TRBJ2-6
abundance: .
CDR3nt: TGCGCCAGCTCCCGGACAGGGGGTTTTTCTGAGGCCAACGTCCTGACTTTC
CDR3aa: CASSRTGGFSEANVLTF

v_gene: TRBV10-2
len: 16
d_gene: TRBD1
j_gene: TRBJ2-5
abundance: once
CDR3nt: TGCGCCAGCAGGGATTTGACAGGGGGCGGTGGCGAGACCCAGTACTTC
CDR3aa: CASRDLTGGGGETQYF

v_gene: TRBV28
len: 14
d_gene: .
j_gene: TRBJ2-7
abundance: .
CDR3nt: TGTGCCAGCAGTTTACGAATGCGGGGCTACGAGCAGTACTTC
CDR3aa: CASSLRMRGYEQYF

v_gene: TRBV5-4
len: 15
d_gene: TRBD1
j_gene: TRBJ2-7
abundance: .
CDR3nt: TGTGCCAGCAGCTCTGCCGACAGGGACTCCTACGAGCAGTACTTC
CDR3aa: CASSSADRDSYEQYF

v_gene: TRBV7-6
len: 14
d_gene: .
j_gene: TRBJ2-7
abundance: .
CDR3nt: TGTGCCAGCAGCTTAGTCCCTATCTCCCACGAGCAGTACTTC
CDR3aa: CASSLVPISHEQYF

v_gene: TRBV6-6
len: 14
d_gene: TRBD2
j_gene: TRBJ2-3
abundance: .
CDR3nt: TGTGCCAGCCAGCGGGAGGAAAGCACAGATACGCAGTATTTT
CDR3aa: CASQREESTDTQYF

v_gene: TRBV28
len: 19
d_gene: .
j_gene: TRBJ1-5
abundance: .
CDR3nt: TGTGCCAGCAGTTTAGTACTGGGGTTGGGTCGTATGAGCAATCAGCCCCAGCATTTT
CDR3aa: CASSLVLGLGRMSNQPQHF

v_gene: TRBV9
len: 16
d_gene: .
j_gene: TRBJ2-3
abundance: .
CDR3nt: TGTGCCAGCAGCGTAGAGGTCGGGAGACTCACAGATACGCAGTATTTT
CDR3aa: CASSVEVGRLTDTQYF

v_gene: TRBV6-5
len: 13
d_gene: .
j_gene: TRBJ2-7
abundance: .
CDR3nt: TGTGCCAGCAGTGGGACGGCCACGCGCGAGCAGTACTTC
CDR3aa: CASSGTATREQYF

v_gene: TRBV7-8
len: 14
d_gene: .
j_gene: TRBJ1-2
abundance: .
CDR3nt: TGTGCCAGCAGCCTCCTGGCCTTTAACTATGGCTACACCTTC
CDR3aa: CASSLLAFNYGYTF

v_gene: TRBV5-1
len: 15
d_gene: TRBD2
j_gene: TRBJ2-7
abundance: .
CDR3nt: TGCGCCAGCAGCTTGGGGAACATCGCGGGGGACGAGCAGTACTTC
CDR3aa: CASSLGNIAGDEQYF

v_gene: TRBV12-5
len: 12
d_gene: .
j_gene: TRBJ1-5
abundance: .
CDR3nt: TGTGCTAGTGGTTTATCCCCTCAGCCCCAGCATTTT
CDR3aa: CASGLSPQPQHF

v_gene: TRBV19
len: 12
d_gene: .
j_gene: TRBJ2-1
abundance: .
CDR3nt: TGTGCCAGTAGTCCCCGTAAGGGTGAGCAGTTCTTC
CDR3aa: CASSPRKGEQFF

v_gene: TRBV4-2
len: 15
d_gene: .
j_gene: TRBJ2-5
abundance: .
CDR3nt: TGTGCCAGCAGCCAACGTTTTAGCGAACAAGAGACCCAGTACTTC
CDR3aa: CASSQRFSEQETQYF

v_gene: TRBV19
len: 17
d_gene: .
j_gene: TRBJ1-2
abundance: .
CDR3nt: TGTGCCAGTAGTATGCTAAGGGGGAGAGGGCTAAACTATGGCTACACCTTC
CDR3aa: CASSMLRGRGLNYGYTF

v_gene: TRBV7-9
len: 15
d_gene: TRBD1
j_gene: TRBJ2-1
abundance: .
CDR3nt: TGTGCCAGCAGCTGGGGACAGGGACCCTACAATGAGCAGTTCTTC
CDR3aa: CASSWGQGPYNEQFF

v_gene: TRBV10-3
len: 15
d_gene: TRBD1
j_gene: TRBJ2-7
abundance: .
CDR3nt: TGTGCCATCAGGGCCGCACAGGGGGCATTCGACGAGCAGTACTTC
CDR3aa: CAIRAAQGAFDEQYF

v_gene: TRBV7-8
len: 17
d_gene: .
j_gene: TRBJ2-6
abundance: .
CDR3nt: TGTGCCAGCAGCTTAGACAGGGAGGCGCGTGGGGCCAACGTCCTGACTTTC
CDR3aa: CASSLDREARGANVLTF

v_gene: TRBV27
len: 17
d_gene: TRBD2
j_gene: TRBJ2-2
abundance: .
CDR3nt: TGTGCCAGCAGCTCCTGGGGGGGGAGGGGGAACACCGGGGAGCTGTTTTTT
CDR3aa: CASSSWGGRGNTGELFF

v_gene: TRBV30
len: 13
d_gene: .
j_gene: TRBJ1-6
abundance: .
CDR3nt: TGTGCCTGGAGTGTTTTGACCGTTTCACCCCTCCACTTT
CDR3aa: CAWSVLTVSPLHF

v_gene: TRBV19
len: 17
d_gene: .
j_gene: TRBJ2-1
abundance: .
CDR3nt: TGTGCCAGTACCCCAACTCCCGCACGGGGACGGGGGAATGAGCAGTTCTTC
CDR3aa: CASTPTPARGRGNEQFF

v_gene: TRBV7-8
len: 12
d_gene: .
j_gene: TRBJ1-1
abundance: .
CDR3nt: TGTGCCAGCAGCCCCCGGTTGAAGGGAGCTTTCTTT
CDR3aa: CASSPRLKGAFF

v_gene: TRBV5-1
len: 14
d_gene: .
j_gene: TRBJ2-7
abundance: .
CDR3nt: TGCGCCAGCAGCCGCATGGGCAGAACCTACGAGCAGTACTTC
CDR3aa: CASSRMGRTYEQYF

v_gene: TRBV5-5
len: 14
d_gene: .
j_gene: TRBJ2-5
abundance: .
CDR3nt: TGTGCCAGCAGCCGGAGGGGGATCCAAGAGACCCAGTACTTC
CDR3aa: CASSRRGIQETQYF

v_gene: TRBV29-1
len: 13
d_gene: .
j_gene: TRBJ2-5
abundance: .
CDR3nt: TGCAGCGTTGTCGGTGGTCTCCAAGAGACCCAGTACTTC
CDR3aa: CSVVGGLQETQYF

v_gene: TRBV2
len: 19
d_gene: .
j_gene: TRBJ1-1
abundance: .
CDR3nt: TGTGCCAGCAGTGAAAAGGGAAATTGGGAATCGGTCCTGAACACTGAAGCTTTCTTT
CDR3aa: CASSEKGNWESVLNTEAFF

v_gene: TRBV18
len: 15
d_gene: .
j_gene: TRBJ1-4
abundance: .
CDR3nt: TGTGCCAGCTCATCGGACTTCCCACGGGGTGAAAAACTGTTTTTT
CDR3aa: CASSSDFPRGEKLFF

v_gene: TRBV27
len: 12
d_gene: TRBD1
j_gene: TRBJ2-1
abundance: .
CDR3nt: TGTGCCAGCAGTTCCAGGGGGAATGAGCAGTTCTTC
CDR3aa: CASSSRGNEQFF